The next 10 T cell receptor beta chains were all read from a single sample in a study of blood T cell repertoires in COVID-19. Profiled with immunoSEQ multiplex PCR; TCRdb holds only in-frame clones, not every one. Here the sample spans around 250,000 clones, 84% being singletons. The sample comprised peripheral blood. The receptors were gathered from a human donor in a cohort sampled during active COVID-19.

The chain carries TRBV27 and TRBJ2-2, with 7 bases that match TRBD2. With 9 bases clipped from V and 6 bases from J, the junction kept 10 bases outside the gene matches. Germline-derived CDR1 and CDR2 are MNHEY and SMNVEV (reference sequence). The CDR3 spans 14 residues. CDR3 DNA: TGTGCCAGTTATAGCGGGCGAGTTGCCGGGGAGCTGTTTTTT. This codes for CASYSGRVAGELFF.

This chain uses TRBV11-2 with TRBJ2-4, with a possible D match to TRBD2 (6 bases). Germline V lookup: CDR1 SGHAT, CDR2 FQNNGV. Trimming removed 1 base from V and 7 bases from J, with 14 bases in between. The CDR3 is 15 amino acids. CDR3 region: CASSLGRGRGNIQYF. The CDR3 DNA reads as TGTGCCAGCAGCTTAGGGCGGGGCCGAGGGAACATTCAGTACTTC.

V and J are TRBV6-2 or TRBV6-3 and TRBJ1-5, with TRBD1 identical over 12 bases. CDR1 is MNHEY and CDR2 is SVGEGT in the germline V gene. Germline trimming cut 5 bases from V and 4 bases from J; bases unmatched to any gene: 6. The length of the CDR3 is 16 residues. The CDR3 bases are TGTGCCAGCAGTCAGGGACAGGGGGCGGTTAATCAGCCCCAGCATTTT. Its protein product is CASSQGQGAVNQPQHF.

This clone was picked up one time. The V and J genes are TRBV5-1 and TRBJ2-3; maybe TRBD2 (5 bases). Trimming pared 0 bases from V and 4 bases from J, leaving 9 bases between. CDR1 is SGHRS, CDR2 YFSETQ, per germline. This CDR3 contains 14 residues. The CDR3 region has the DNA TGCGCCAGCAGCTTGGAGAGCGGCTCAGATACGCAGTATTTT. This gives the protein CASSLESGSDTQYF.

This clone was detected once. The V call is TRBV6-1, the J call TRBJ2-2, with D possibly TRBD2 on 5 matching bases. V was cut by 0 bases and J by 2 bases, with 13 bases left in between. This CDR3 has 17 amino acids. Germline V gene sequence: CDR1 MNHNS, CDR2 SASEGT. CDR3 in amino acids: CASSEASGRTNTGELFF. The CDR3 DNA is TGTGCCAGCAGTGAAGCAAGCGGACGTACCAACACCGGGGAGCTGTTTTTT.

This clone showed up just once. This chain links TRBV5-4 with TRBJ2-1; 8 positions agree with TRBD1. Germline V gene lookup returns CDR1 SGHNT and CDR2 YYREEE (reference sequence). The CDR3 spans 15 residues. Losses at the gene ends were 4 bases for V and 4 bases for J; bases not matched to a gene: 7. In DNA form, the CDR3 reads TGTGCCAGCAGCCCAGTAGGGACAGGATACAATGAGCAGTTCTTC. This translates into CASSPVGTGYNEQFF.

This rearrangement joins TRBV5-1 to TRBJ2-7; D gene unclear. Germline V gives CDR1 SGHRS, CDR2 YFSETQ. Deletions cut 1 base from V and 4 bases from J, with 9 bases between. CDR3 length equals 13 residues. The chain's CDR3 is CASSLSARYEQYF. CDR3 in DNA: TGCGCCAGCAGCTTGTCAGCGCGGTACGAGCAGTACTTC.

J is TRBJ2-7 and V is TRBV5-1, with 7 positions matching TRBD2. The length of the CDR3 is 16 residues. Per the germline V gene, CDR1 is SGHRS and CDR2 is YFSETQ. With 0 bases clipped from V and 3 bases from J, the junction kept 9 bases outside the gene matches. CDR3 DNA: TGCGCCAGCAGCTTGGCGAAGCGGGGATTGTTCTACGAGCAGTACTTC. Residues: CASSLAKRGLFYEQYF.

The chain couples TRBV1 to TRBJ2-5; the DNA was not used to check the table's D call, TRBD1. TRBV1 is labeled a pseudogene. The CDR3 loop spans 15 amino acids. This chain's CDR3 is CTSSRTGEGRETQYF. CDR3 DNA: TGCACCAGCAGCCGGACAGGGGAGGGTAGAGAGACCCAGTACTTC.

This chain connects TRBV28 to TRBJ2-5; TRBD2 matches at 8 bases. J lost 2 bases, V lost 3 bases, and 5 bases had no gene match. The CDR3 has 15 amino acids. Looked up from germline, CDR1 is MDHEN and CDR2 is SYDVKM. The CDR3 here is CASSLGSGGQETQYF. For the CDR3, the DNA is TGTGCCAGCAGTTTGGGAAGCGGGGGTCAAGAGACCCAGTACTTC.